This is a list of T cell receptor beta chains from one sample in a study of T-cell memory formation after mild COVID-19. TCRdb reanalysed the 5' RACE reads using MiXCR and keeps one entry per CDR3 protein. The sample holds some 110,000 distinct CDR3 sequences, about 18% seen once. Sequencing input: PBMCs or a T cell subset sorted from them (not recorded which). These receptors came from an adult woman who had mild COVID-19 (a few samples of this study predate the infection). Cell type and time point are not known. Each CDR3 is given with its conserved first and last residue. The D gene is left open where the match is weak. Clone size is not always given. Where it is, it says once, few, many or a class for expanded clones.

size	V	D	J	DNA	CDR3
-	TRBV4-2	TRBD2	TRBJ2-1	TGTGCCAGCAGCCAATTAACGGGAGGGGTCTACAATGAGCAGTTCTTC	CASSQLTGGVYNEQFF
-	TRBV19	-	TRBJ2-7	TGTGCCAGTAGTCCCCGGAGCTTCTACGAGCAGTACTTC	CASSPRSFYEQYF
few	TRBV4-1	-	TRBJ2-3	TGCGCCAGCAGCCAAGGGGATACGCAGTATTTT	CASSQGDTQYF
few	TRBV7-8	TRBD2	TRBJ2-1	TGTGCCAGCAGCGAGCGGGGGCCCGAGGGCAATGAGCAGTTCTTC	CASSERGPEGNEQFF
many	TRBV7-6	-	TRBJ2-3	TGTGCCAGCAGCTTAGTTTCAGGGGGCACAGATACGCAGTATTTT	CASSLVSGGTDTQYF
-	TRBV6-5	-	TRBJ1-5	TGTGCCAGCAGTCAGGGACGGCATCAGCCCCAGCATTTT	CASSQGRHQPQHF
few	TRBV7-3	-	TRBJ2-1	TGTGCCAGCAGCCTATGGCTAAGCACCGAGCAGTTCTTC	CASSLWLSTEQFF
-	TRBV27	TRBD2	TRBJ2-1	TGTGCCAGCAGTCCACGAGGGGCGGGAGATCCGGAGCAGTTCTTC	CASSPRGAGDPEQFF
few	TRBV20-1	-	TRBJ1-1	TGCAGTGCTAGAGACCCCACCGTCTACAGGAACACTGAAGCTTTCTTT	CSARDPTVYRNTEAFF
-	TRBV7-2	-	TRBJ2-3	TGTGCCAGCAGCTTAAAGCGTCGCACAGATACGCAGTATTTT	CASSLKRRTDTQYF
few	TRBV7-6	-	TRBJ1-2	TGTGCCAGCAGCTTAGGACCTTCGACGCATCCTAACTATGGCTACACCTTC	CASSLGPSTHPNYGYTF
-	TRBV11-2	-	TRBJ2-7	TGTGCCAGCAGCTTAACGCCGGGGGAACCCTCCTACGAGCAGTACTTC	CASSLTPGEPSYEQYF
few	TRBV7-6	-	TRBJ2-2	TGTGCCAGCAGCTTAGTATCCGGAACCACCGGGGAGCTGTTTTTT	CASSLVSGTTGELFF
many	TRBV7-9	TRBD1	TRBJ1-1	TGTGCCAGCAGCTTAGCTGGGACAGGCCCATTGAACACTGAAGCTTTCTTT	CASSLAGTGPLNTEAFF
few	TRBV24-1	TRBD1	TRBJ1-5	TGTGCCACCAGTGACAGACAGGGGGCAACTAATCAGCCCCAGCATTTT	CATSDRQGATNQPQHF
few	TRBV6-5	-	TRBJ2-1	TGTGCCAGCGGATCAGGGTACAATGAGCAGTTCTTC	CASGSGYNEQFF
few	TRBV9	-	TRBJ1-5	TGTGCCAGCAGCGTAGATGGGACTCAGCCCCAGCATTTT	CASSVDGTQPQHF
-	TRBV6-2/TRBV6-3	-	TRBJ1-1	TGTGCCAGCAGTTATTGGCCACGACGGGACACTGAAGCTTTCTTT	CASSYWPRRDTEAFF
-	TRBV29-1	-	TRBJ2-1	TGCAGCGTTGAAGGGGGGGTTACAGTGCGTGACAATGAGCAGTTCTTC	CSVEGGVTVRDNEQFF
-	TRBV6-2/TRBV6-3	TRBD2	TRBJ2-7	TGTGCCAGCGCCTCTGGACTAGAGCCGGGCGAGCAGTACTTC	CASASGLEPGEQYF
few	TRBV6-2/TRBV6-3	TRBD1	TRBJ2-5	TGTGCCAGCAGTCTCCCTCCATTGGACAGGAGACAAGAGACCCAGTACTTC	CASSLPPLDRRQETQYF
few	TRBV12-3/TRBV12-4	-	TRBJ2-7	TGTGCCAGCAGTTTGGGCCTGTACGAGCAGTACTTC	CASSLGLYEQYF
many	TRBV7-9	TRBD1	TRBJ2-2	TGTGCCAGCAGCTCCTCTTGGACAGGGCTCAGCACCGGGGAGCTGTTTTTT	CASSSSWTGLSTGELFF
few	TRBV7-6	TRBD1	TRBJ1-2	TGTGCCAGCACCTCTCAGGGGGGGGGTGGCTACACCTTC	CASTSQGGGGYTF
few	TRBV11-2	-	TRBJ2-7	TGTGCCAGCAGCTTACCCTCTGACGAGCAGTACTTC	CASSLPSDEQYF
few	TRBV7-2	-	TRBJ1-5	TGTGCCAGCAGCTTAGAGGGAAAGGGTAGCAATCAGCCCCAGCATTTT	CASSLEGKGSNQPQHF